The clone carrying this T cell receptor beta chain was observed at least ten times. Its antigen is not identified. The data derive from a study of prognosis after radiotherapy for stage I lung cancer. Study-level background: Patients (under 14 men, about 6 women) were aged roughly 53 to 90, median about 70 years. Several of the patients had squamous cell carcinoma tumors, while roughly 13 had adenocarcinoma tumors.

The CDR3 contains 16 residues. After removal of 0 bases from V and 6 bases from J, the junction contained 7 bases not matched to a gene. CDR1 is LGHNT, CDR2 FRNRAP, per germline. Amplicons of TCR beta CDR3 were generated from genomic DNA by two-round multiplex PCR. First-round PCR employed TRBV- and TRBJ-specific primers for each gene. MiXCR was run by TCRdb on the multiplex PCR reads, yielding one entry per CDR3 protein. The data contain some 27,000 distinct CDR3 sequences, less than 35% of them seen just once; the ten biggest clones take up about 12%. Study-wide results and limits: The way patients used TRBV and TRBJ genes reportedly differed depending on whether they had metastases.

This TCR was sampled from a donor aged 50 or older with non-small cell lung cancer. The chain carries TRBV12-5 and TRBJ2-1; the match to TRBD1 covers 8 bases. The sequenced sample was PBMCs, obtained before or after stereotactic body radiation therapy (not recorded which). CDR3 sequence: CASGLVQGGPPNEQFF. The CDR3 DNA is TGTGCTAGTGGTTTGGTACAGGGGGGCCCCCCCAATGAGCAGTTCTTC.